Listed below are T cell receptor beta chains from one sample, sequenced in a study of chemoradiotherapy in HPV16-positive cancers. Assay used: immunoSEQ multiplex PCR; TCRdb lists only in-frame clones, some missing. The sample consists of approximately 3,000 clones, 70% to 80% of them appearing once. Sampling was done from a patient who underwent chemoradiotherapy. These receptor sequences come from a human donor with HPV-associated anogenital cancer. The CDR3 runs from the conserved cysteine through the conserved F or W. Each record gives: V gene, clone size, J gene, D gene, CDR3 DNA, CDR3 protein. A D gene is named only where the DNA matches it firmly. For some rows the clone size is stated as once, few or many, or as a class when expanded; others skip it.

TRBV6-1,-,TRBJ2-1,-,TGTGCCAGCAGTGAATTCAGTCAGGGGGGCTCCTACAATGAGCAGTTCTTC,CASSEFSQGGSYNEQFF
TRBV9,-,TRBJ1-2,TRBD1,TGTGCCAGCAGCGTTCCAGGGGGCTATGGCTACACCTTC,CASSVPGGYGYTF
TRBV29-1,-,TRBJ1-1,-,TGCAGCACTGACCGTCAGGGGCTGGTAGCTTTCTTT,CSTDRQGLVAFF
TRBV7-6,-,TRBJ1-2,-,TGTGCCAGCAGCCCCTCGCGGACTTACAATGGCTACACCTTC,CASSPSRTYNGYTF
TRBV4-1,-,TRBJ2-6,TRBD1,TGCGCCAGCAGCCAAGGTTTGGGCAGGGGGAGCTCTGGGGCCAACGTCCTGACTTTC,CASSQGLGRGSSGANVLTF
TRBV10-3,once,TRBJ1-2,-,TGTGCCATCAGTGAGTTAGCAGGGATAGATGGCTACACCTTC,CAISELAGIDGYTF
TRBV7-2,few,TRBJ1-5,TRBD1,TGTGCCAGCAGCTTACGGACAGGGGCCCAGCCCCAGCATTTT,CASSLRTGAQPQHF
TRBV6-1,large,TRBJ1-6,-,TGTGCCAGCAGTGGGGACGCGGGGAATTCACCCCTCCACTTT,CASSGDAGNSPLHF
TRBV19,-,TRBJ1-4,-,TGTGCCAGTAGAAAGGGACGCGGGGATCCGGGGGAACTGTTTTTT,CASRKGRGDPGELFF
TRBV5-4,-,TRBJ1-4,TRBD1,TGTGCCAGCAGCCCCTCACGGGACAGCCCTAATGAAAAACTGTTTTTT,CASSPSRDSPNEKLFF
TRBV6-1,-,TRBJ1-5,-,TGTGCCAGCAGTGAAGACGGATATCAGCCCCAGCATTTT,CASSEDGYQPQHF
TRBV9,-,TRBJ1-5,-,TGTGCCAGCAGCGTAGGGGTTGACAATCAGCCCCAGCATTTT,CASSVGVDNQPQHF
TRBV5-6,once,TRBJ2-5,-,TGTGCCAGCAGCTTGGAGTCTAGGTCCGGGGGGACCCAGTACTTC,CASSLESRSGGTQYF
TRBV2,once,TRBJ2-1,-,TGTGCCAGCAGTGGCTACAATGAGCAGTTCTTC,CASSGYNEQFF
TRBV30,-,TRBJ2-3,-,TGTGCCTGGATGCGCGGGGGCGTGATTAGCACAGATACGCAGTATTTT,CAWMRGGVISTDTQYF
TRBV19,few,TRBJ1-1,-,TGTGCCAGTAGGGGATCGAACACTGAAGCTTTCTTT,CASRGSNTEAFF
TRBV4-1,-,TRBJ1-5,TRBD1,TGCGCCAGCAGCCCGACAGGGGTCCAGCCCCAGCATTTT,CASSPTGVQPQHF
TRBV27,-,TRBJ2-7,-,TGTGCCAGCAGCTTAACAGGAACCTCCTACGAGCAGTACTTC,CASSLTGTSYEQYF
TRBV10-3,-,TRBJ2-7,-,TGTGCCATCAGTGAGTCGGAGGCCCCGCGGGAGCAGTACTTC,CAISESEAPREQYF
TRBV5-1,few,TRBJ1-1,-,TGCGCCAGCAGCTTGGCCCCCAGCGTGGACACTGAAGCTTTCTTT,CASSLAPSVDTEAFF
TRBV25-1,-,TRBJ1-4,TRBD1,TGTGCCAGCAGTTACGCAGGGGGTGAAAAACTGTTTTTT,CASSYAGGEKLFF
TRBV30,-,TRBJ1-3,-,TGTGCCTGGAGTGTAGAGCTGACGGGCGTCCTCTCTGGAAACACCATATATTTT,CAWSVELTGVLSGNTIYF
TRBV19,-,TRBJ1-1,TRBD1,TGTGCCAGTAGTACGGGACAGCTGAACACTGAAGCTTTCTTT,CASSTGQLNTEAFF
TRBV2,-,TRBJ2-7,-,TGTGCCAGCGGGTCAGGGGTTTCCCGCGAGCAGTACTTC,CASGSGVSREQYF
TRBV30,-,TRBJ2-2,TRBD2,TGTGCCTGGAGTTCAGCGGGGGGGAACACCGGGGAGCTGTTTTTT,CAWSSAGGNTGELFF
TRBV6-1,-,TRBJ2-1,TRBD1,TGTGCCAGCAGTGGTCTCCCGGGACAGGGGTCCAATGAGCAGTTCTTC,CASSGLPGQGSNEQFF
TRBV20-1,-,TRBJ1-1,-,TGCAGTGCTCCGAACACTGAAGCTTTCTTT,CSAPNTEAFF
TRBV5-1,-,TRBJ1-6,-,TGCGCCAGCAGCTTGAAAGGGCATAATTCACCCCTCCACTTT,CASSLKGHNSPLHF
TRBV25-1,-,TRBJ2-3,TRBD1,TGTGCCAGCAGTGAATTTCAGGGGGGCACAGATACGCAGTATTTT,CASSEFQGGTDTQYF
TRBV14,few,TRBJ2-3,TRBD1,TGTGCCAGCAGCCAAGGACAGGGGTTAGATACGCAGTATTTT,CASSQGQGLDTQYF
TRBV15,few,TRBJ1-4,-,TGTGCCACCAGCGGCTACGACTCGGATAATGAAAAACTGTTTTTT,CATSGYDSDNEKLFF
TRBV30,once,TRBJ1-4,-,TGTGCCTGGAGTGTGGAGGGGGAAAAACTGTTTTTT,CAWSVEGEKLFF
TRBV4-3,-,TRBJ2-1,TRBD2,TGCGCCAGCAGCCACGGCCCGGGACTAGCGGGGTACAATGAGCAGTTCTTC,CASSHGPGLAGYNEQFF
TRBV4-1,-,TRBJ1-3,-,TGCGCCAGCAGCCAAGATATTGAACAGCTTGATGGAAACACCATATATTTT,CASSQDIEQLDGNTIYF
TRBV11-2,-,TRBJ2-3,TRBD2,TGTGCCAGCAGCTTAGTAGCGGGGGGTATCACAGATACGCAGTATTTT,CASSLVAGGITDTQYF
TRBV5-1,-,TRBJ2-6,-,TGCGCCAGCAGCGGAGCAGACACTGGGGCCAACGTCCTGACTTTC,CASSGADTGANVLTF
TRBV5-6,few,TRBJ1-2,TRBD1,TGTGCCAGCAGCTCATCGGGACAGGGCTATGGCTACACCTTC,CASSSSGQGYGYTF
TRBV4-2,-,TRBJ2-2,-,TGTGCCAGCAGCCAAGATTCCCGCCAGAACACCGGGGAGCTGTTTTTT,CASSQDSRQNTGELFF
TRBV13,-,TRBJ1-1,-,TGTGCCAGCAGCCTCGGACAGTTGAACACTGAAGCTTTCTTT,CASSLGQLNTEAFF
TRBV6-5,-,TRBJ1-2,TRBD1,TGTGCCATCCTCCCCAGGGGGCCGGGCCATGGCTACACCTTC,CAILPRGPGHGYTF
TRBV2,-,TRBJ2-7,TRBD2,TGTGCCAGCAAAACTAGCGGGGGGTTGTACGAGCAGTACTTC,CASKTSGGLYEQYF
TRBV10-3,-,TRBJ2-3,TRBD1,TGTGCCATCAGTGAAACAGGGGAGACGCAGTATTTT,CAISETGETQYF
TRBV30,once,TRBJ1-2,TRBD1,TGTGCCTGGACCCCCCCGGACAGGGAATGGAGCTACACCTTC,CAWTPPDREWSYTF
TRBV19,-,TRBJ1-5,TRBD1,TGTGCCAGTAGTACGACAGGGTTGTATCAGCCCCAGCATTTT,CASSTTGLYQPQHF
TRBV2,few,TRBJ1-5,-,TGTGCCAGCAGTGGAAGCAGGGCTCGCGGGGGTCAGCCCCAGCATTTT,CASSGSRARGGQPQHF
TRBV2,-,TRBJ1-2,TRBD1,TGTGCCAGCAGGGGACAGTATAACTATGGCTACACCTTC,CASRGQYNYGYTF
TRBV30,-,TRBJ1-2,-,TGTGCCCGGCGTAGAGCTAACTATGGCTACACCTTC,CARRRANYGYTF
TRBV6-9,-,TRBJ1-1,-,TGTGCCAGCAGTTATTCGGGAGCTTTGAACACTGAAGCTTTCTTT,CASSYSGALNTEAFF
TRBV5-6,-,TRBJ2-1,TRBD2,TGTGCCTCCAGCTTAGCGGGACCCTACAATGAGCAGTTCTTC,CASSLAGPYNEQFF
TRBV18,-,TRBJ2-7,-,TGTGCCAGCTCACCACTAGCCGGGACTCAGAGCTCCTACGAGCAGTACTTC,CASSPLAGTQSSYEQYF
TRBV5-1,-,TRBJ2-7,TRBD2,TGCGCCAGCAGCAAAGGAGCGGGGCTCGAGCAGTACTTC,CASSKGAGLEQYF
TRBV4-1,few,TRBJ1-1,-,TGCGCCAGCAGCTCCGTAGGGAACACTGAAGCTTTCTTT,CASSSVGNTEAFF